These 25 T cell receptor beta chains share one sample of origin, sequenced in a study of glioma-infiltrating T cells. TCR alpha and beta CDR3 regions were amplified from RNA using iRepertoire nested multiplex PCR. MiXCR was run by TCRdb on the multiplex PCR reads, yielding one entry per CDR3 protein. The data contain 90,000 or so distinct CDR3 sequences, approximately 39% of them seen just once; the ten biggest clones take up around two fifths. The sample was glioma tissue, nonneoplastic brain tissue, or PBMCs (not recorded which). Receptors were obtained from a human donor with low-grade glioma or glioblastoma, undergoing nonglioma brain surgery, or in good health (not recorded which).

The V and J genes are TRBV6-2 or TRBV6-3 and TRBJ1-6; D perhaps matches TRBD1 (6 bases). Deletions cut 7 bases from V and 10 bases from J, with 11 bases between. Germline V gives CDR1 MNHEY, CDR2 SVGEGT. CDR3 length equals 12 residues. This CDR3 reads CASNRADSPLHF. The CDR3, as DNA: TGTGCCAGCAACAGGGCCGACTCACCCCTCCACTTT.

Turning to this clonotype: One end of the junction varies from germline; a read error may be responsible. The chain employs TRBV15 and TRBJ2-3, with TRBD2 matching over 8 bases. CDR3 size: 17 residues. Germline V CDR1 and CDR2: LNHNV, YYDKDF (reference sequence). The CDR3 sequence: CAPSRGNSGASADTQYF. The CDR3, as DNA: TGTGCCCCCAGCAGGGGCAATAGCGGGGCCAGCGCAGATACGCAGTATTTT.

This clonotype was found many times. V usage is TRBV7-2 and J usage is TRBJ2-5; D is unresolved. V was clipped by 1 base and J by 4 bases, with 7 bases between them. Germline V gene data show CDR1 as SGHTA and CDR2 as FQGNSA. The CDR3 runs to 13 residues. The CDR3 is CASSLGRRETQYF. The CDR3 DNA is TGTGCCAGCAGCTTAGGGAGACGAGAGACCCAGTACTTC. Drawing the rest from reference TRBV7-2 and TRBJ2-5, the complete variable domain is GAGVSQSPSNKVTEKGKDVELRCDPISGHTALYWYRQSLGQGLEFLIYFQGNSAPDKSGLPSDRFSAERTGGSVSTLTIQRTQQEDSAVYLCASSLGRRETQYFGPGTRLLVL.

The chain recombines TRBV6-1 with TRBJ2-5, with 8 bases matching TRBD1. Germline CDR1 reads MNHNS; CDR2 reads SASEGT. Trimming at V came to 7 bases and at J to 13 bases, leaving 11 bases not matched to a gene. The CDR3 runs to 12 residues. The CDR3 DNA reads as TGTGCCAGCAAGACAGGGGTAGAGACACGGTACTTC. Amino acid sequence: CASKTGVETRYF.

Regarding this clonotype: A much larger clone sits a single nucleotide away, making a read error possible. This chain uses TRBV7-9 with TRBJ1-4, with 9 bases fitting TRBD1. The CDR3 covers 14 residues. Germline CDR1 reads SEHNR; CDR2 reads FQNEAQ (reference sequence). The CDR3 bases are TGTACCAGCAGCTCGGGACAGGGTGGGGAAAAACTGTTTTTT. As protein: CTSSSGQGGEKLFF.

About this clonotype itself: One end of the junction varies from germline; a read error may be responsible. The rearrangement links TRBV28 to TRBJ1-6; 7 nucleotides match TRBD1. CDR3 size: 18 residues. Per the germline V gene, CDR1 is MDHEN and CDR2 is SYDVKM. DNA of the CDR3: TGTGCCAGCAGCCTCTCAGGACAGGCCGGCTCCTATAGTTCACCCCTCCATTTT. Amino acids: CASSLSGQAGSYSSPLHF.

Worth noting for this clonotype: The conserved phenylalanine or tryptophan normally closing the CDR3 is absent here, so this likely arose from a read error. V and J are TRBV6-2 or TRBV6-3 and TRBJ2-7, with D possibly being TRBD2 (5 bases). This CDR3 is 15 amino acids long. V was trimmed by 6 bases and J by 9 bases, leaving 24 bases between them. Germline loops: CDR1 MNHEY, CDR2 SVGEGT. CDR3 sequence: CASRPPGYSTDTQYS. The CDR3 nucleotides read TGTGCCAGCAGGCCACCGGGATACAGCACAGATACGCAGTACTCC.

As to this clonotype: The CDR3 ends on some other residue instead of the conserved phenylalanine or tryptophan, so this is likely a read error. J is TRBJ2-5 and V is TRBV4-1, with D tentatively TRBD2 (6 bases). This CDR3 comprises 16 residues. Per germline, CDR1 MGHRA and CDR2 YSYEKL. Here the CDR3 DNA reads TGTGCCAGCAGCTTAGGGCCCCCGGGACTCCAAGGGACCCAGTACTTA. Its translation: CASSLGPPGLQGTQYL.

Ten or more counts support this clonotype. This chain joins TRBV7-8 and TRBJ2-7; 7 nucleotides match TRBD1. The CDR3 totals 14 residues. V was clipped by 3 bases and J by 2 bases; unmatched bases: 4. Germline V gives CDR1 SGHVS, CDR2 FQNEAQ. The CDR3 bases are TGTGCCAGCAGCTTCTCGGGACAGACCTACGAGCAGTACTTC. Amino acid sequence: CASSFSGQTYEQYF.

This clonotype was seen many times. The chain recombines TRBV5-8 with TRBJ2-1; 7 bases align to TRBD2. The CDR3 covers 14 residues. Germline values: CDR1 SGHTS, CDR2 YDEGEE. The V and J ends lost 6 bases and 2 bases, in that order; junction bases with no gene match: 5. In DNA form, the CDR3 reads TGTGCCAGCAAGGGAGGGGCTGCCTACAATGAGCAGTTCTTC. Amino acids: CASKGGAAYNEQFF.

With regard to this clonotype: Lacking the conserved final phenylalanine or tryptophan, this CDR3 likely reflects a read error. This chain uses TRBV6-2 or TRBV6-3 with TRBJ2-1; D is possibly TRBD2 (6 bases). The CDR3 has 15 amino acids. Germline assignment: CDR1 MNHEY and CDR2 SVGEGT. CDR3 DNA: TGTGGCAGCAGTTCTAGCGAGAGCTCCTACAATGAGCAGTTCCTC. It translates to CGSSSSESSYNEQFL.

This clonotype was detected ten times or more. The DNA of the CDR3 is TGTGCCATCACTGGGGGCCCCGGAAACACCATATATTTT. It yields the protein CAITGGPGNTIYF. The chain is built from TRBV10-3 and TRBJ1-3; TRBD1 might be the D (6 bases). The CDR3 loop spans 13 amino acids. The V and J ends lost 7 bases and 4 bases respectively, with 11 bases between them. Germline V gene lookup returns CDR1 ENHRY and CDR2 SYGVKD.

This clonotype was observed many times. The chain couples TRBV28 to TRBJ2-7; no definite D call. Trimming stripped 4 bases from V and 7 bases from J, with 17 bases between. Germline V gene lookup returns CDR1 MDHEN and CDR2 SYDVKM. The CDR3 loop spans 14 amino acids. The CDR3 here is CASSSSGLAREQYF. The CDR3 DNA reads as TGTGCCAGCAGTTCCTCGGGTCTGGCGAGGGAGCAGTACTTC.

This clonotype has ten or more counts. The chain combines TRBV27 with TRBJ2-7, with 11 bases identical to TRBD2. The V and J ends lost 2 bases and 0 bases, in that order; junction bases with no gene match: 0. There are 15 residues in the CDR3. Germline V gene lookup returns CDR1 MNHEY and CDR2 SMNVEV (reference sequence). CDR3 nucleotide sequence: TGTGCCAGCAGTTTAGGGACTAGCGGCTCCTACGAGCAGTACTTC. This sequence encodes CASSLGTSGSYEQYF.

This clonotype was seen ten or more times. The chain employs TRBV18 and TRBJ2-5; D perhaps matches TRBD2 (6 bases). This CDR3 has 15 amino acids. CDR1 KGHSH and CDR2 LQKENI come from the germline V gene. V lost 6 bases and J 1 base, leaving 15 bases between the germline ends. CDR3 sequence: CASSRNSGLQETQYF. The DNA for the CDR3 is TGTGCCAGCTCTCGCAACTCGGGACTCCAAGAGACCCAGTACTTC.

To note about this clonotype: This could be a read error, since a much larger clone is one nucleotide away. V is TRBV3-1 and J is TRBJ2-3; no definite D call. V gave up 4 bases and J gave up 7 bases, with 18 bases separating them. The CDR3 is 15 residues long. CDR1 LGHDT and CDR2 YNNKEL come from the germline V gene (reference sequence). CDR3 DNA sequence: TGTGCCAGCAGCCGAAGAGGACGGGTCCCCTATACGCAGTATTTT. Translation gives CASSRRGRVPYTQYF.

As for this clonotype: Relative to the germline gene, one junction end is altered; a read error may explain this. This CDR3 is CSARTSGSGNEQSF. CDR3 DNA sequence: TGCAGTGCTAGGACTAGTGGGTCGGGCAATGAGCAGTCCTTC. V is TRBV20-1 and J is TRBJ2-1, with D tentatively TRBD2 (6 bases). CDR3 size: 14 residues. Germline values: CDR1 DFQATT, CDR2 SNEGSKA (reference sequence).

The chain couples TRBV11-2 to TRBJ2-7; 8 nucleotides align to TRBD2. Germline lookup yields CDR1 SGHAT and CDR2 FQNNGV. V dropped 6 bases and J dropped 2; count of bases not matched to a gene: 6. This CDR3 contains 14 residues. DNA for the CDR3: TGTGCCAGCAGGAAGCGGGAGCGGGCCTACGAGCAGTACTTC. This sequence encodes CASRKRERAYEQYF.

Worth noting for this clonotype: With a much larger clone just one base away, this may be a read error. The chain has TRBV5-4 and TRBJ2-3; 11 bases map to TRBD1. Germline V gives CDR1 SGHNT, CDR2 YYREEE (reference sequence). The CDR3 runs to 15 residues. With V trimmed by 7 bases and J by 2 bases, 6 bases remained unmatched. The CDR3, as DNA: TGTGCCAGCTGCGGCGGACAGGGGGCCACAGATACGCAGTATTTT. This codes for CASCGGQGATDTQYF.

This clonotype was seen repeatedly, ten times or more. The CDR3, as DNA: TGTGCCAGCAGTTCCCAGACAGGGACGTACGAGCAGTACTTC. Translating it yields CASSSQTGTYEQYF. The chain links TRBV6-2 or TRBV6-3 to TRBJ2-7; 7 bases line up with TRBD1. J was trimmed by 4 bases and V by 4 bases; bases with no gene match: 7. Germline CDR1 and CDR2: MNHEY and SVGEGT. This CDR3 is 14 amino acids long.

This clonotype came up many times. CDR3 region: CSARPGGVTEAFF. CDR3 DNA: TGCAGTGCTAGGCCAGGGGGCGTCACTGAAGCTTTCTTT. This sequence joins TRBV20-1 and TRBJ1-1, with 8 bases identical to TRBD1. J was trimmed by 4 bases and V by 3 bases; bases with no gene match: 4. In germline, CDR1 is DFQATT, CDR2 SNEGSKA (reference sequence). The CDR3 has 13 residues.

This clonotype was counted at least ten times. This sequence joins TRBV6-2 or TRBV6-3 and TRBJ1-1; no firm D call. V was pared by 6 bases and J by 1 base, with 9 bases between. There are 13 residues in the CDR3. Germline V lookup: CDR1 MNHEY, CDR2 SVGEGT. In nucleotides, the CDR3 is TGTGCCAGCAGCTGGACGGAGAACACTGAAGCTTTCTTT. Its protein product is CASSWTENTEAFF.

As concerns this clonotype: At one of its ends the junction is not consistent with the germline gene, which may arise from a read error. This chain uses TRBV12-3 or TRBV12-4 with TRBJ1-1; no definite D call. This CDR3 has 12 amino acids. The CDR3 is CAGSLRVTEALF. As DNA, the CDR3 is TGTGCCGGCAGTTTGAGGGTCACTGAAGCTCTCTTT.

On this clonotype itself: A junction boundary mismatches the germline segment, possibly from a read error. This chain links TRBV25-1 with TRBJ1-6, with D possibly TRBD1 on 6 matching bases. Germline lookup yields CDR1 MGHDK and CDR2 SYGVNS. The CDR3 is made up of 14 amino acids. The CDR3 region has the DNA TGTGCCAGCAGCCCACAGGGAAGCAATTCACCCTTCCACTTT. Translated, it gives CASSPQGSNSPFHF. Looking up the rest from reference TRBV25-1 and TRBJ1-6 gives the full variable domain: EADIYQTPRYLVIGTGKKITLECSQTMGHDKMYWYQQDPGMELHLIHYSYGVNSTEKGDLSSESTVSRIRTEHFPLTLESARPSHTSQYLCASSPQGSNSPFHFGNGTRLTVT.

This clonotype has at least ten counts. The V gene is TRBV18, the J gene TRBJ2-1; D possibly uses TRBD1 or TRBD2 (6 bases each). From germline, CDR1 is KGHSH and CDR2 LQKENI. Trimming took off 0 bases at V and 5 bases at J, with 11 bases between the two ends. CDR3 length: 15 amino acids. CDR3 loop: CASSPPGGGNNEQFF. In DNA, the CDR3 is TGTGCCAGCTCACCACCGGGGGGCGGGAACAATGAGCAGTTCTTC.